A selection of T cell receptor beta chains follows, all from one sample in a study of blood T cells in healthy people across ages. TCRdb reprocessed the 5' RACE reads via MiXCR and lists one record per CDR3 protein. Among 700,000 to 850,000 distinct CDR3 sequences, 36% were seen once, and the ten largest hold approximately 13%. The source material was blood. These receptors all come from a man younger than 35 in good health. Each CDR3 is given with its conserved first and last residue. D genes are given only for firm matches. Rows may omit the clone size; those that give it use once, few, many or a size class.

D,V,J,size,DNA,CDR3
TRBD1,TRBV12-3/TRBV12-4,TRBJ1-1,few,TGTGCCAGCAGCCTGGGGACAGGAAGACTGGTCACTGAAGCTTTCTTT,CASSLGTGRLVTEAFF
NA,TRBV7-2,TRBJ2-1,NA,TGTGCCAGCAGCTTCGAGGGCCGTTACAATGAGCAGTTCTTC,CASSFEGRYNEQFF
NA,TRBV7-2,TRBJ2-1,NA,TGTGCCAGCTCCTATCCAAAGGCAGGGTATCATGAGCAGTTCTTC,CASSYPKAGYHEQFF
TRBD1,TRBV12-3/TRBV12-4,TRBJ1-1,NA,TGTGCCAGCAGTCCCTCAGGGGGCGGCATTGAAGCTTTCTTT,CASSPSGGGIEAFF
NA,TRBV2,TRBJ2-3,NA,TGTGCCAGCAGTGGGTATACCAGCACAGATACGCAGTATTTT,CASSGYTSTDTQYF
TRBD1,TRBV28,TRBJ1-5,few,TGTGCCAGCACAGGGGGCGGGACAAGGCCCCAGCATTTT,CASTGGGTRPQHF
NA,TRBV4-1,TRBJ2-6,NA,TGCGCCAGCAGCCCCACGTCTGGCAGGTTCTCTGGGGCCAACGTCCTGACTTTC,CASSPTSGRFSGANVLTF
NA,TRBV12-3/TRBV12-4,TRBJ1-5,NA,TGTGCCAGCAGTTTAACCCAGGGCAGACCCCAGCATTTT,CASSLTQGRPQHF
NA,TRBV29-1,TRBJ2-1,many,TGCACCATTCAGGGGTCAGGGATGAGCTCCTACAATGAGCAGTTCTTC,CTIQGSGMSSYNEQFF
NA,TRBV6-2/TRBV6-3,TRBJ2-7,few,TGTGCCAGCAGTGAAGGGGCCCTGAACTACGAGCAGTACTTC,CASSEGALNYEQYF
TRBD2,TRBV12-5,TRBJ2-5,NA,TGTGCTAGTGGTCCTCGGGGGGGTGAAGAGACCCAGTACTTC,CASGPRGGEETQYF
TRBD1,TRBV19,TRBJ1-2,NA,TGTGCCAGTAGGGACGCGGGACAGAGCGGCTACACCTTC,CASRDAGQSGYTF
NA,TRBV12-3/TRBV12-4,TRBJ2-2,few,TGTGCCAGCATCCGAGACCGGGACACCAACACCGGGGAGCTGTTTTTT,CASIRDRDTNTGELFF
NA,TRBV7-2,TRBJ1-6,NA,TGTGCCAGCAGCCCTTCAAGGAGCTCCTATAATTCACCCCTCCACTTT,CASSPSRSSYNSPLHF
NA,TRBV4-3,TRBJ1-4,few,TGCGCCAGCAGCCAAGAATTAGATAATAATGAAAAACTGTTTTTT,CASSQELDNNEKLFF
TRBD1,TRBV5-1,TRBJ1-4,few,TGCGCCAGCAGCTTGGCCAGGGGGCTTGAAAAACTGTTTTTT,CASSLARGLEKLFF
NA,TRBV20-1,TRBJ2-5,NA,TGCAGTGCTCCAAAGGGGGGAGCGGGGCAAGAGACCCAGTACTTC,CSAPKGGAGQETQYF
NA,TRBV5-5,TRBJ2-7,NA,TGTGCCAGCAGCTTCCCCCAGTCCTACAATGAGCAGTACTTC,CASSFPQSYNEQYF
NA,TRBV25-1,TRBJ1-1,NA,TGTGCCAGCATTTCAGGGCCTGAAGCTTTCTTT,CASISGPEAFF
NA,TRBV20-1,TRBJ2-7,NA,TGCAGTGCTGGAGGGACCATCTACGAGCAGTACTTC,CSAGGTIYEQYF
TRBD2,TRBV5-1,TRBJ2-3,NA,TGCGCCAGCAGCTCCCGCGGCCTAGCGGGGGGTTGGGATACGCAGTATTTT,CASSSRGLAGGWDTQYF
NA,TRBV9,TRBJ1-1,few,TGTGCCAGCAGCGTAGCTGATGGGACTGAAGCTTTCTTT,CASSVADGTEAFF
TRBD2,TRBV20-1,TRBJ2-7,many,TGCAGTGCTAGAGTTGGGACTAATGATTACGAGCAGTACTTC,CSARVGTNDYEQYF
TRBD1,TRBV6-5,TRBJ1-6,NA,TGTGCCAGCAGTCCTACAGGGGTTTCACCCCTCCACTTT,CASSPTGVSPLHF
TRBD2,TRBV7-9,TRBJ2-7,many,TGTGCCAGCAGCTCCTCTAGCGGGGGGCACGACGAGCAGTACTTC,CASSSSSGGHDEQYF
TRBD1,TRBV3-1,TRBJ2-1,NA,TGTGCCAGCAGCCAACTCTTAACCGGGACAGGAAGCAATGAGCAGTTCTTC,CASSQLLTGTGSNEQFF
NA,TRBV7-8,TRBJ1-2,NA,TGTGCCAGCAGCTTATCGTTCAACGCTAGGAACCCCTATGGCTACACCTTC,CASSLSFNARNPYGYTF
NA,TRBV7-2,TRBJ1-2,NA,TGTGCCAGCAGCTCCTCCGGGACACCTAACTATGGCTACACCTTC,CASSSSGTPNYGYTF
NA,TRBV21-1,TRBJ2-2,once,TGTGCCAGCGGTACTTTCCGACCGGGACGGAGTATGTTCGGGGAGCTGTTTTTT,CASGTFRPGRSMFGELFF
NA,TRBV20-1,TRBJ2-1,NA,TGCAGTGCTAGTGGGACGGGGGTGAACAATGAGCAGTTATTC,CSASGTGVNNEQLF
NA,TRBV7-2,TRBJ1-1,few,TGTGCCAGCAGCCGCCCTGGGGGCAGAGAAGCTTTCTTT,CASSRPGGREAFF
NA,TRBV20-1,TRBJ2-7,many,TGCAGTGCTAGAGGGTCGGACGGCTACGAGCAGTACTTC,CSARGSDGYEQYF
NA,TRBV15,TRBJ2-4,few,TGTGCCACCAGCATCAACAGGGAAACCAAAAACATTCAGTACTTC,CATSINRETKNIQYF
NA,TRBV5-4,TRBJ1-4,few,TGTGCCAGCAGCTTGGAGGGGGTGGCTGAAAAACTGTTTTTT,CASSLEGVAEKLFF
NA,TRBV20-1,TRBJ2-7,NA,TGCAGTGCTGGCAAGGCGGTTAGGATCCACGAGCAGTACTTC,CSAGKAVRIHEQYF
NA,TRBV6-5,TRBJ1-5,few,TGTGCCAGCAGTTCAGCTAGCCATCAGCCCCAGCATTTT,CASSSASHQPQHF
NA,TRBV20-1,TRBJ2-3,NA,TGCAGTGCTAGAGCTAGGGCCGGCACAGATACGCAGTATTTT,CSARARAGTDTQYF
NA,TRBV29-1,TRBJ2-7,NA,TGCAGCGTCAGGAAAGAAAACGAGCTGTACTTC,CSVRKENELYF
NA,TRBV6-6,TRBJ2-5,many,TGTGCCAGCAGTCGCCGACAGGTACAAGAGACCCAGTACTTC,CASSRRQVQETQYF
TRBD1,TRBV10-3,TRBJ2-2,NA,TGTGCCATCAGTGAGGGACAGGACCCCGGGGAGCTGTTTTTT,CAISEGQDPGELFF
NA,TRBV30,TRBJ1-2,few,TGTGCCTGGAATCTCGAAGGGAGGAGGTGGGATGGCTACACCTTC,CAWNLEGRRWDGYTF
NA,TRBV20-1,TRBJ1-2,many,TGCAGTGCTAGAGGGGCAGAGTATGGCTACACCTTC,CSARGAEYGYTF
TRBD1,TRBV4-1,TRBJ1-1,NA,TGCGCCAGCAGGGATCTCCCAGGGGGCAACACTGAAGCTTTCTTT,CASRDLPGGNTEAFF
NA,TRBV27,TRBJ1-2,NA,TGTGCCAGCAGTTTTATTCCCCTCGGGACGGCTAACTATGGCTACACCTTC,CASSFIPLGTANYGYTF
NA,TRBV6-2/TRBV6-3,TRBJ1-1,NA,TGTGCCAGCAGTTACGCAGGGAAGTACACTGAAGCTTTCTTT,CASSYAGKYTEAFF
TRBD1,TRBV20-1,TRBJ1-2,few,TGCAGTGCTCGTAAGAGTGACAGGGGGCTTGTATCAAACTATGGCTACACCTTC,CSARKSDRGLVSNYGYTF
TRBD2,TRBV12-3/TRBV12-4,TRBJ2-3,NA,TGTGCCAGCCGCCCCGGCGGGGGGATGGATGGTACGCAGTATTTT,CASRPGGGMDGTQYF
TRBD1,TRBV13,TRBJ2-3,NA,TGTGCCAGCAGCTCCTGGGGGACAGGGGTAACAGATACGCAGTATTTT,CASSSWGTGVTDTQYF
NA,TRBV5-1,TRBJ2-7,few,TGCGCCAGCAGCTTATATACAGGGTCCGAGGTAAACGAGCAGTACTTC,CASSLYTGSEVNEQYF
TRBD1,TRBV30,TRBJ2-7,few,TGTGCCTGGACTAACCCGGGACAGGATATCTCCTACGAGCAGTACTTC,CAWTNPGQDISYEQYF
TRBD1,TRBV12-3/TRBV12-4,TRBJ1-1,few,TGTGCCAGCAGTCAGCGCAGGGGGTTAAGTGAAGCTTTCTTT,CASSQRRGLSEAFF